This T cell receptor beta chain was sequenced in a study of cytomegalovirus exposure and HLA in healthy donors. Study-level findings and limits: Overall, roughly 150 TCR beta chains were annotated as cytomegalovirus-associated.

Some clones are missing from TCRdb's copy, which holds only in-frame ones; the method was immunoSEQ multiplex PCR. Of 150,000 to 200,000 clones in the sample, more than 70% were seen once. Turning to this clone: Its specificity is unknown.

The CDR3 loop spans 11 amino acids. CDR1 is MNHNS, CDR2 SASEGT, per germline. V lost 7 bases, J lost 9 bases, and 5 bases stayed unmatched. This sequence originates from a man in his thirties or forties in good health and CMV-seropositive. V usage is TRBV6-1 and J usage is TRBJ1-1; TRBD1 matches at 7 bases. The sample was PBMCs. CDR3: CASTTGVKAFF. CDR3 DNA: TGTGCCAGCACCACAGGGGTTAAAGCTTTCTTT.